A selection of T cell receptor beta chains follows, all from one sample in a study of cytomegalovirus exposure and HLA in healthy donors. Method: immunoSEQ multiplex PCR; TCRdb's copy keeps in-frame clones and lacks some. This sample has a few hundred thousand clones, with 85% to 90% found just once. The sample was PBMCs. The origin of the receptors is a woman between 18 and 30 years old in good health and CMV-seronegative. Both conserved end residues are part of each CDR3. A D gene is named only where the DNA matches it firmly.

d_call j_call v_call cdr3_aa cdr3_nt
. TRBJ2-3 TRBV5-1 CASSLGRWRSAKTDTQYF TGCGCCAGCAGCTTGGGACGGTGGAGGAGCGCAAAAACAGATACGCAGTATTTT
. TRBJ1-1 TRBV6-6 CASSYSNQAEAFF TGTGCCAGCAGTTACTCGAATCAGGCTGAAGCTTTCTTT
. TRBJ2-7 TRBV7-2 CASSPRLPSYEQYF TGTGCCAGCAGCCCAAGACTCCCTTCCTACGAGCAGTACTTC
TRBD2 TRBJ2-3 TRBV27 CASSLGSGRAVDTQYF TGTGCCAGCAGTTTAGGTAGCGGGAGGGCCGTGGATACGCAGTATTTT
. TRBJ1-1 TRBV19 CASSYGSGTEAFF TGTGCCAGTAGTTACGGGTCTGGCACTGAAGCTTTCTTT
TRBD1 TRBJ1-2 TRBV7-9 CASSWDRANYGYTF TGTGCCAGCAGCTGGGACAGGGCGAACTATGGCTACACCTTC
. TRBJ1-5 TRBV7-6 CASSTSAVGNQPQHF TGTGCCAGCAGCACTAGCGCAGTGGGCAATCAGCCCCAGCATTTT
TRBD2 TRBJ2-1 TRBV4-2 CASSQAASGSNEQFF TGTGCCAGCAGCCAAGCCGCTAGCGGGAGTAATGAGCAGTTCTTC
TRBD1 TRBJ2-7 TRBV5-8 CASSSSGTGGRSYEQYF TGTGCCAGCAGCTCCTCCGGGACAGGGGGCCGCTCCTACGAGCAGTACTTC
. TRBJ2-7 TRBV2 CASAEGYEQYF TGTGCCAGTGCGGAGGGGTACGAGCAGTACTTC
. TRBJ2-1 TRBV5-6 CASSLGTGRMEQFF TGTGCCAGCAGCTTGGGAACAGGTAGAATGGAGCAGTTCTTC
. TRBJ1-2 TRBV7-2 CASSFLQALGRGYTF TGTGCCAGCAGCTTCTTACAGGCCCTCGGGCGGGGCTACACCTTC
TRBD2 TRBJ2-1 TRBV4-3 CASSHEPTSGRSNEQFF TGCGCCAGCAGCCATGAGCCAACTAGCGGGAGGAGCAATGAGCAGTTCTTC
TRBD1 TRBJ1-6 TRBV25-1 CASTQGGNSPLHF TGTGCCAGCACCCAGGGGGGTAATTCACCCCTCCACTTT